This TCR beta chain was retrieved from a study of blood T cell repertoires in COVID-19 (dated by TCRdb to the early 2020s). Study-level background: Samples from collaborators originated in the United States, Italy and Spain and spanned both the acute and convalescent phases of COVID-19. The samples were drawn from the first 160 participants of the ongoing ImmuneRACE study and from more than 1,000 subjects provided by 6 global collaborators. The prospective study material was composed of cDNA or gDNA derived from T cells, B-cell-depleted T cells, or PBMCs. The repertoires were released in a freely available public database meant as a resource for research on the immune response to SARS-CoV-2. Sample metadata almost always included a de-identified subject ID, COVID-19 status, age in years and sex. Subjects who had been exposed to COVID-19, were actively infected with it, or had recovered from it provided the deeply sampled blood TCRbeta repertoires that made up the dataset. Where available, HLA class I and class II types were taken from metadata supplied by the sample provider and were not determined by assay-based typing.

One collaborating source in Seattle enrolled patients during active infection and followed them longitudinally through the course of disease. Each collaborating institution followed its own protocols to collect whole blood in K2EDTA tubes. For TCRbeta analysis, collaborator samples were shipped as frozen whole blood, as isolated PBMCs, or as DNA extracted from either sample type. Summary of the overall study and its limitations: Clinical and demographic metadata were provided uncurated, with the amount varying by source and participant.

In its sample, this clone was seen once. The clone's antigen remains unknown. The record has no base qualities; no much larger clone is one base away. Trimming accounts for 0 bases at V and 1 base at J, while the number of junction bases matched to no gene is 9. The germline V gene sets CDR1 to MGHRA and CDR2 to YSYEKL. From the cysteine up to the phenylalanine, the CDR3 has a length of 18 residues. Of all the DNA, just the CDR3 is kept, 54 bases in frame from base 1. The immunoSEQ Assay, a bias-controlled multiplex PCR, was used to amplify TCRbeta CDR3 regions from genomic DNA. From the authors' description of their analysis: Nucleated cell counts per sample were estimated from amplification of reference gene primers within the assay. To quantify the absolute abundance of each unique TCRbeta CDR3 rearrangement, sequence reads were collapsed and filtered. Productive Simpson clonality was computed per sample as the square root of Simpson's diversity index over productive rearrangements. TCRdb provides this immuneACCESS table in a form limited to in-frame rearrangements. Some clones are lacking; in checked studies, under half of them reflect an unresolved V gene, and why the rest are absent is not known. D and trimming were read from the DNA, whereas the V and J calls and clone size are those reported in that table. The table for this sample lists 350,000 to 500,000 clones; about 87% of them were counted only once. The ten largest clones represent 0.8% to 0.85% of the sample.

This chain is built from TRBV4-1 and TRBJ2-7; TRBD2 fits 10 bases in the junction. This TCR was sampled from a man aged 18 to 30 with COVID-19, enrolled during active disease. The sequenced sample was peripheral blood. The CDR3 amino acid sequence is: CASSQDSPSGGRSYEQYF. In nucleotides, the sequence is TGCGCCAGCAGCCAAGATTCCCCTAGCGGGGGTCGATCCTACGAGCAGTACTTC.